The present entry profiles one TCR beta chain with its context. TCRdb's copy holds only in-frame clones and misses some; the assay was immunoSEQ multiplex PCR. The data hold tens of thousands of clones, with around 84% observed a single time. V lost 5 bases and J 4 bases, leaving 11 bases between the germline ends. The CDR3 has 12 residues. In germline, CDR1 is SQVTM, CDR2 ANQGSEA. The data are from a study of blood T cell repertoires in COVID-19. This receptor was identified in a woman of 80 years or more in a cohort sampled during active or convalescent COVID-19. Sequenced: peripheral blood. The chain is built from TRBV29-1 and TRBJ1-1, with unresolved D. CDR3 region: CSVLPTPTEAFF. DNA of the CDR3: TGCAGCGTTCTTCCGACACCCACTGAAGCTTTCTTT.